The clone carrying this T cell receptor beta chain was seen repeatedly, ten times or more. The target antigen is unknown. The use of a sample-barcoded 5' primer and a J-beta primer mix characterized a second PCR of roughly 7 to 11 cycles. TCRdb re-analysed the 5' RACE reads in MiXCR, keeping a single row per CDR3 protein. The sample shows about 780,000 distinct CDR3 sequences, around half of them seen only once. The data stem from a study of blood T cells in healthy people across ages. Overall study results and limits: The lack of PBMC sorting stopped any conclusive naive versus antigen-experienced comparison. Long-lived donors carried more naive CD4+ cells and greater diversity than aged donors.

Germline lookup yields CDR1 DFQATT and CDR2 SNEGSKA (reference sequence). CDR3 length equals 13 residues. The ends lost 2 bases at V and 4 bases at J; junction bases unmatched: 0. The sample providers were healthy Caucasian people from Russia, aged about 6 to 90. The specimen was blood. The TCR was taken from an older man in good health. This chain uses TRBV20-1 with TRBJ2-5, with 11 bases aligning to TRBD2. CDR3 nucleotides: TGCAGTGCTAGAACTAGCGGGAGAGAGACCCAGTACTTC. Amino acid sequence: CSARTSGRETQYF.